This TCR beta chain is drawn from a study of cytotoxic CD8 clonotypes in ibrutinib-treated CLL. The overall study: Mean values per sample were a few hundred thousand productive templates and 94,082 productive rearrangements.

Concerning this clone itself: Its antigen is as yet unknown.

General observations from the study: In sustained-remission versus progressing patients, sampling times differed. There were few public clonotypes, and on treatment they contracted or stayed stable.

Trimming cost V 0 bases and J 4 bases, with 7 bases left between them. This CDR3 spans 13 amino acids. Germline loops: CDR1 LGHNA, CDR2 YSLEER. The planned depth of sequencing spanned 1 in 200,000 to 1 in 1 million T cells. The repertoire was sequenced with immunoSEQ multiplex PCR; TCRdb's copy has only in-frame clones and lacks some. The table shows approximately 330,000 clones, with about 80% occurring only once. The TCR comes from a human donor with chronic lymphocytic leukemia. Sample: PBMCs, taken before ibrutinib treatment. This chain uses TRBV4-3 with TRBJ2-7, with D unclear. Here the CDR3 reads CASSQDPEYEQYF. CDR3 coding DNA: TGCGCCAGCAGCCAAGATCCAGAGTACGAGCAGTACTTC.